The entry below gives a single T cell receptor (beta chain) sequence along with its context. What it binds is unknown. Clones were read by immunoSEQ multiplex PCR, and TCRdb kept only the in-frame ones, dropping some. There are 85,000 to 100,000 clones in the sample; about nine tenths occur only once, and around 3.6% lies in the top ten. During the collection period, no donor immune events like infections were recorded. The data originate from a study of identifying expanded T cells in peripheral blood. Study-level results: Technical replicates showed around 1.2 changed clones; two weeks about 16; four weeks 19. Clone count variance between roughly 2-week samples rose with total template count.

Trimming pared 3 bases from V and 2 bases from J, leaving 16 bases between. This CDR3 is 16 amino acids long. Germline V gene lookup returns CDR1 ENHRY and CDR2 SYGVKD. Sequenced: blood. This sequence was found in a person aged 18-70 years in good health. The genes are TRBV10-3 and TRBJ1-1; tentative D call: TRBD1 (5 bases). CDR3 sequence (DNA): TGTGCCATCAGTGAAGTATTCGGGGACTCAAACACTGAAGCTTTCTTT. It codes for CAISEVFGDSNTEAFF.